This paragraph covers one T cell receptor (beta chain) sequence. Other DNA sequences in this sample translate to the same CDR3. RNA was extracted and reverse transcribed into cDNA as the sequencing template. Method: immunoSEQ multiplex PCR; TCRdb's copy keeps in-frame clones and lacks some. Of about 130,000 clones listed, approximately 53% are singletons. Germline V gene lookup returns CDR1 SGHNT and CDR2 YENEEA. The CDR3 runs to 13 residues. With 2 bases removed from V and 4 bases from J, the gap between germline ends came to 5 bases. This record belongs to a study of CD8+ T cells in alopecia areata. Study at large: Among treated patients, oral tofacitinib was administered at 5 to 10 mg twice daily.

Collected material from alopecia areata patients comprised lesional scalp punch biopsies and peripheral blood. The clonotype was recovered from a human donor with alopecia areata. The chain employs TRBV11-3 and TRBJ2-2; D unclear. The sample was CD4+ T cells sorted from blood, taken at week 0. The CDR3 DNA sequence: TGTGCCAGCAGCTTAAGTGGCACCGGGGAGCTGTTTTTT. It translates to CASSLSGTGELFF.